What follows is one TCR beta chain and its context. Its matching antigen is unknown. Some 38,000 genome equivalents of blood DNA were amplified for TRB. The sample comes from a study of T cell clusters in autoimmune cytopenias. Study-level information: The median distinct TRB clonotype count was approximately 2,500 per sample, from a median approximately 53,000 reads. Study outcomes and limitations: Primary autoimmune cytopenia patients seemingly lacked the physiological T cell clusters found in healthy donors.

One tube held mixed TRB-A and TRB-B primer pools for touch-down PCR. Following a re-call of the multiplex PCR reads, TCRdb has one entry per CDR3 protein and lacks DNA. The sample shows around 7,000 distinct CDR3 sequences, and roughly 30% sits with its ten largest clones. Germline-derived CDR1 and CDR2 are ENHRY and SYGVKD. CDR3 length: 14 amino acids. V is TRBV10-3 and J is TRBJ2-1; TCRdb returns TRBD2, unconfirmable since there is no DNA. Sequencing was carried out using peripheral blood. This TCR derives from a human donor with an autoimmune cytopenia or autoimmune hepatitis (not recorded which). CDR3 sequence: CAISLAGGINEQFF.